This passage covers 18 T cell receptor beta chains from one sample sequenced in a study of regulatory T cells in long-lasting Graves disease. Noted time point: newly diagnosed GD, antithyroid drugs for less than 3 months. Construction of the TCR library relied on RNA isolated from PBMCs. Assembly of TCR beta libraries relied on iRepertoire HTBI primers together with Arm-PCR of CDR3 regions. TCRdb called the multiplex PCR reads again in MiXCR, with one record for every CDR3 protein. The table has about 440,000 distinct CDR3 sequences, roughly 15% seen once. These data were also reused for a study on T cells in Graves' hyperthyroidism and ophthalmopathy.

The input for sequencing was peripheral blood mononuclear cells (PBMCs), taken at new diagnosis, from a patient treated with antithyroid drugs. The receptors shown here come from a woman aged 25 to 45 with Graves disease.

The CDR3 spells CASSHTSGSRGEQFF. DNA for the CDR3: TGTGCCAGCAGCCATACTAGCGGATCCCGCGGAGAGCAGTTCTTC. The chain couples TRBV5-6 to TRBJ2-1; 8 positions match TRBD2. The CDR3 length is 15 residues. V was pared by 4 bases and J by 10 bases, with 13 bases of the junction left unmatched. Per germline, CDR1 SGHDT and CDR2 YYEEEE. Variable domain in full (rest from reference TRBV5-6 and TRBJ2-1): DAGVTQSPTHLIKTRGQQVTLRCSPKSGHDTVSWYQQALGQGPQFIFQYYEEEERQRGNFPDRFSGHQFPNYSSELNVNALLLGDSALYLCASSHTSGSRGEQFFGPGTRLTVL.

This clonotype appeared many times. The genes are TRBV7-8 and TRBJ2-1, with 9 bases that match TRBD1. The V segment lost 5 bases and the J segment 8 bases; nucleotides outside the gene matches: 4. The CDR3 sequence is 13 residues long. The V gene's germline CDR1 is SGHVS and CDR2 FQNEAQ. This chain's CDR3 is CASSITGGDEQFF. The CDR3 DNA reads as TGTGCCAGCAGCATAACAGGGGGCGATGAGCAGTTCTTC.

This clonotype was observed a handful of times. The rearrangement links TRBV12-3 or TRBV12-4 to TRBJ2-1; tentative D call: TRBD2 (6 bases). The CDR3 length is 14 residues. The ends were cut back, 6 bases at V and 2 bases at J, with 11 bases in the middle. CDR3 nucleotides: TGTGCCAGCAGGGTAGCGGACACCTACAATGAGCAGTTCTTC. Its translation is CASRVADTYNEQFF.

There are many counts of this clonotype. The V call is TRBV20-1, the J call TRBJ1-1, with D uncertain. CDR3 size: 12 residues. V dropped 6 bases and J dropped 4 bases, with 12 bases sitting between them. Germline V gene sequence: CDR1 DFQATT, CDR2 SNEGSKA (reference sequence). CDR3 sequence: CSAPESGTEAFF. CDR3 DNA sequence: TGCAGTGCCCCCGAAAGTGGCACTGAAGCTTTCTTT.

This clonotype came up many times. The V and J genes are TRBV5-1 and TRBJ2-7; D is uncertain. The V end was cut by 1 base, the J end by 3 bases, with 11 bases between. Germline-derived CDR1 and CDR2 are SGHRS and YFSETQ. The CDR3 runs to 14 residues. CDR3 coding DNA: TGCGCCAGCAGCTTGAACGCCGGTAACTACGAGCAGTACTTC. Its translation: CASSLNAGNYEQYF.

This clonotype appeared many times. At one end, the junction sequence differs from germline, possibly due to a read error. The rearrangement links TRBV28 to TRBJ2-3; D perhaps matches TRBD2 (6 bases). CDR3 size: 12 residues. Per the germline V gene, CDR1 is MDHEN and CDR2 is SYDVKM. The CDR3 nucleotides are TGTGCCAGCAGTCTATGGGGAGGTACGCAGTATTTT. This codes for CASSLWGGTQYF.

The gene calls are TRBV18 and TRBJ2-1; D uncertain. Between the trimmed V and J ends, which lost 2 bases and 6 bases, there was a span of 8 bases. Per the germline V gene, CDR1 is KGHSH and CDR2 is LQKENI. This CDR3 contains 13 residues. CDR3 nucleotides: TGTGCCAGCTCACCATCTTCAGGCAATGAGCAGTTCTTC. This encodes CASSPSSGNEQFF.

The sample holds a few counts of this clonotype. This chain links TRBV6-9 with TRBJ1-2; perhaps TRBD1 as D (5 bases). The germline V gene encodes CDR1 MNHGY and CDR2 SVAAGI. V shed 4 bases and J shed 4 bases, with 19 bases lying between them. The length of the CDR3 is 16 residues. The CDR3: CASSSDTAGGVYGYTF. In nucleotides, the CDR3 is TGTGCCAGCAGTTCTGACACGGCCGGGGGGGTCTATGGCTACACCTTC.

V gene TRBV28 combines with J gene TRBJ2-3; D assignment may be TRBD1 or TRBD2 (6 bases each). Trimming took off 7 bases at V and 8 bases at J, with 16 bases between the two ends. This CDR3 region has 13 residues. Germline lookup yields CDR1 MDHEN and CDR2 SYDVKM. The CDR3 sequence is CASTSGGGTTQYF. The DNA of the CDR3 is TGTGCCAGCACCTCCGGAGGGGGGACTACGCAGTATTTT.

This clonotype came up many times. The chain couples TRBV20-1 to TRBJ2-1, with D tentatively TRBD2 (6 bases). V lost 1 base and J lost 0, with 10 bases in between. The CDR3 runs 15 residues. Germline CDR1 DFQATT, CDR2 SNEGSKA (reference sequence). DNA of the CDR3: TGCAGTGCTAGAGTCCCCGGGAGCTCCTACAATGAGCAGTTCTTC. The encoded protein is CSARVPGSSYNEQFF.

This clonotype was observed at least ten times. The genes are TRBV29-1 and TRBJ2-1, with 7 bases aligning to TRBD2. The germline gives CDR1 SQVTM, CDR2 ANQGSEA. This CDR3 is built from 14 residues. Trimming cost V 7 bases and J 3 bases; bases outside gene matches: 9. The CDR3 nucleotides read TGCAGCGGCGACGAGCGGGGACTCTACAATGAGCAGTTCTTC. Translated: CSGDERGLYNEQFF.

Concerning this clonotype: A much larger clone lies a single base off, so this may be a read error. The genes are TRBV5-5 and TRBJ2-7; 9 bases map to TRBD1. Per germline, CDR1 SGHKS and CDR2 YYEKEE (reference sequence). The ends lost 0 bases at V and 2 bases at J; junction bases unmatched: 12. The CDR3 runs to 18 residues. The CDR3 here is CASSLVRAGTGMAYEQYF. The CDR3 DNA sequence: TGTGCCAGCAGCTTGGTTAGGGCCGGGACAGGGATGGCCTACGAGCAGTACTTC.

In this sample, this clonotype turned up many times. The chain has TRBV3-1 and TRBJ2-2; 11 positions agree with TRBD2. J gave up 8 bases and V 7 bases, and 9 bases lay outside the gene matches. The CDR3 runs to 15 residues. The germline V gene encodes CDR1 LGHDT and CDR2 YNNKEL (reference sequence). The CDR3 protein is CASTRLAGTVGELFF. The CDR3 DNA follows: TGTGCCAGCACGAGACTAGCGGGGACGGTAGGGGAGCTGTTTTTT. The whole variable domain, remainder taken from reference TRBV3-1 and TRBJ2-2, is DTAVSQTPKYLVTQMGNDKSIKCEQNLGHDTMYWYKQDSKKFLKIMFSYNNKELIINETVPNRFSPKSPDKAHLNLHINSLELGDSAVYFCASTRLAGTVGELFFGEGSRLTVL.

At least ten counts were recorded for this clonotype. This rearrangement joins TRBV14 to TRBJ2-1; no reliable D call. Germline values: CDR1 SGHDN, CDR2 FVKESK. The CDR3 totals 15 residues. V shed 0 bases and J shed 4 bases, with 10 bases lying between them. The CDR3 region is CASSQDPLRYNEQFF. The DNA for the CDR3 is TGTGCCAGCAGCCAAGACCCCCTCCGGTACAATGAGCAGTTCTTC. The full variable domain, with the rest looked up from reference TRBV14 and TRBJ2-1, is EAGVTQFPSHSVIEKGQTVTLRCDPISGHDNLYWYRRVMGKEIKFLLHFVKESKQDESGMPNNRFLAERTGGTYSTLKVQPAELEDSGVYFCASSQDPLRYNEQFFGPGTRLTVL.

In this sample, this clonotype turned up once. Only one base separates this from a far larger clonotype, so it likely reflects a read error. V and J are TRBV10-3 and TRBJ2-7, with 14 bases identical to TRBD2. This CDR3 has 19 amino acids. Per germline, CDR1 ENHRY and CDR2 SYGVKD. J gave up 7 bases and V 3 bases, and 17 bases lay outside the gene matches. The CDR3 sequence is CAISDPGTSGSWTYNEQYF. CDR3 sequence (DNA): TGTGCCATCAGTGATCCCGGGACTAGCGGGAGTTGGACCTACAATGAGCAGTACTTC.

This clonotype appeared many times. The chain uses TRBV2 and TRBJ2-3, with 13 bases fitting TRBD2. The CDR3 sequence is 19 residues long. From germline, CDR1 is SNHLY and CDR2 FYNNEI. The junction had 8 bases not matched to a gene; V was cut back by 1 base and J by 1 base. The DNA for the CDR3 is TGTGCCAGCAGTGAAGGGACTAGCGGGAGATTCCCCGGCACAGATACGCAGTATTTT. Translating it yields CASSEGTSGRFPGTDTQYF.

At least ten counts were recorded for this clonotype. The V and J genes are TRBV11-2 and TRBJ2-3; tentatively, D is TRBD2 (5 bases). V was cut by 5 bases and J by 8 bases, with 11 bases left in between. Germline CDR1 and CDR2: SGHAT and FQNNGV. The CDR3 spans 12 residues. In DNA, the CDR3 is TGTGCCAGCAGCGCCATAGCGAGTACGCAGTATTTT. Encoded protein: CASSAIASTQYF.

This clonotype was seen more than once but under ten times. The chain uses TRBV4-2 and TRBJ2-5; 8 nucleotides line up with TRBD2. V lost 1 base and J lost 5; bases outside the gene matches: 6. The CDR3 totals 15 residues. CDR1 is LGHNA and CDR2 is YNFKEQ in the germline V gene. The CDR3 reads CASSQVTSEPETQYF. As DNA, the CDR3 is TGTGCCAGCAGCCAAGTGACTAGCGAGCCTGAGACCCAGTACTTC.